This passage covers 31 T cell receptor beta chains from one sample sequenced in a study of T cells after posttransplantation cyclophosphamide. TCRdb's copy holds only in-frame clones and misses some; the assay was immunoSEQ multiplex PCR. The table lists about 40,000 clones, with no singletons. Input material: PBMCs. The receptors derive from a man younger than 45 in good health and a related stem cell transplant donor.

This clone was seen more than once but under ten times. The V call is TRBV28, the J call TRBJ1-6; tentatively, D is TRBD1 (6 bases). There are 15 residues in the CDR3. Between the trimmed V and J ends, which lost 7 bases and 4 bases, there was a span of 14 bases. The V gene's germline CDR1 is MDHEN and CDR2 SYDVKM. The CDR3 spells CASNLQGVYNSPLHF. CDR3 sequence (DNA): TGTGCCAGCAACTTACAGGGCGTATATAATTCACCCCTCCACTTT.

Only a few counts were recorded for this clone. The chain combines TRBV4-2 with TRBJ2-4; 8 bases fit TRBD2. Germline lookup yields CDR1 LGHNA and CDR2 YNFKEQ. The J segment lost 3 bases and the V segment lost 2 bases, leaving 9 bases of the junction unmatched. This CDR3 comprises 17 residues. The CDR3 region is CASSQSVLAVGKNIQYF. DNA of the CDR3: TGTGCCAGCAGCCAAAGCGTACTAGCGGTAGGCAAAAACATTCAGTACTTC.

This clone occurred many times. The gene calls are TRBV5-6 and TRBJ2-3; 8 bases map to TRBD2. This CDR3 has 14 amino acids. The germline CDR1 and CDR2 sequences are SGHDT and YYEEEE. V was pared by 2 bases and J by 1 base, with 0 bases of the junction left unmatched. The CDR3 DNA sequence: TGTGCCAGCAGCTTACTAGCGGGCACAGATACGCAGTATTTT. Encoded protein: CASSLLAGTDTQYF.

This clone was found many times. The J gene is TRBJ1-2, the V gene TRBV6-1; D possibly corresponds to TRBD1 (5 bases). V dropped 2 bases and J dropped 6 bases, with 13 bases sitting between them. Germline V gene sequence: CDR1 MNHNS, CDR2 SASEGT. The CDR3 extends over 14 amino acids. The CDR3 spells CASSENRGVNGYTF. The CDR3 DNA is TGTGCCAGCAGTGAAAATCGGGGGGTAAATGGCTACACCTTC.

This clone was observed many times. The J gene is TRBJ1-1, the V gene TRBV4-3; 7 positions match TRBD1. Germline V lookup: CDR1 LGHNA, CDR2 YSLEER. The CDR3 is 17 residues long. V was pared by 1 base and J by 0 bases, with 8 bases of the junction left unmatched. For the CDR3, the DNA is TGCGCCAGCAGCCAAGGCCGGGACAGTTATATGAACACTGAAGCTTTCTTT. Its translation: CASSQGRDSYMNTEAFF.

V and J are TRBV12-3 or TRBV12-4 and TRBJ1-3; D not certain. The ends were cut back, 8 bases at V and 2 bases at J, with 10 bases in the middle. The CDR3 covers 13 residues. The CDR3 DNA reads TGTGCCAGCCACATTCCCCCTGGAAACACCATATATTTT. This encodes CASHIPPGNTIYF.

The chain joins TRBV7-8 to TRBJ2-5; 11 bases are a match to TRBD2. From germline, CDR1 is SGHVS and CDR2 FQNEAQ. V was clipped by 2 bases and J by 5 bases; unmatched bases: 10. The CDR3 runs to 17 residues. The CDR3, as DNA: TGTGCCAGCAGCTTATTTCGATCTAGCGGGGGGAGGGAGACCCAGTACTTC. This sequence encodes CASSLFRSSGGRETQYF.

This clone was seen repeatedly, ten times or more. The chain employs TRBV6-1 and TRBJ2-7, with D maybe TRBD1 (6 bases). Between the trimmed V and J ends, which lost 7 bases and 0 bases, there was a span of 16 bases. Germline lookup yields CDR1 MNHNS and CDR2 SASEGT. The CDR3 spans 15 residues. Here the CDR3 DNA reads TGTGCCAGCACCTTAAGGGGGTCAAGCTCCTACGAGCAGTACTTC. Its protein is CASTLRGSSSYEQYF.

The V call is TRBV19, the J call TRBJ2-2; D may be TRBD2 (5 bases). Trimming took 6 bases from V and 6 from J, leaving 14 bases between them. This CDR3 is built from 14 residues. The germline V gene has CDR1 LNHDA and CDR2 SQIVND (reference sequence). CDR3 in amino acids: CASSAGHGAGELFF. Written as DNA, the CDR3 is TGTGCCAGTAGCGCGGGTCATGGCGCCGGGGAGCTGTTTTTT.

The V call is TRBV28, the J call TRBJ1-2; a weak D match, TRBD1 (5 bases). V lost 6 bases to trimming and J lost 5 bases, with 13 bases between them. Germline lookup yields CDR1 MDHEN and CDR2 SYDVKM. The length of the CDR3 is 13 residues. Written as DNA, the CDR3 is TGTGCCAGCAGAACAGACAGCCCGTATGGCTACACCTTC. Encoded protein: CASRTDSPYGYTF.

This rearrangement joins TRBV9 to TRBJ2-1; 9 nucleotides line up with TRBD2. Germline V gene lookup returns CDR1 SGDLS and CDR2 YYNGEE. With V trimmed by 2 bases and J by 7 bases, 7 bases remained unmatched. The CDR3 loop spans 15 amino acids. CDR3 amino acids: CASSVSGGPGNEQFF. CDR3 nucleotides: TGTGCCAGCAGCGTCAGCGGGGGGCCGGGGAATGAGCAGTTCTTC. The full variable domain, completed using reference TRBV9 and TRBJ2-1, is DSGVTQTPKHLITATGQRVTLRCSPRSGDLSVYWYQQSLDQGLQFLIQYYNGEERAKGNILERFSAQQFPDLHSELNLSSLELGDSALYFCASSVSGGPGNEQFFGPGTRLTVL.

This clone came up a few times. The V and J genes are TRBV6-6 and TRBJ2-3; the D gene is possibly TRBD1 (6 bases). CDR3 length: 15 residues. Germline CDR1 is MNHNY and CDR2 is SVGAGI (reference sequence). V lost 6 bases to trimming and J lost 0 bases, with 13 bases between them. CDR3 amino acids: CASSPDRISTDTQYF. The CDR3 DNA reads TGTGCCAGCAGCCCAGACAGGATTAGCACAGATACGCAGTATTTT.

In its sample, this clone was seen many times. V usage is TRBV9 and J usage is TRBJ2-7; D might be TRBD1 (6 bases). Germline CDR1 and CDR2: SGDLS and YYNGEE. This CDR3 region has 16 residues. V lost 0 bases and J lost 3, with 16 bases in between. Here the CDR3 DNA reads TGTGCCAGCAGCGTAGGCCCTGACAGGAAGGACTACGAGCAGTACTTC. This gives the protein CASSVGPDRKDYEQYF. Drawing the rest from reference TRBV9 and TRBJ2-7, the complete variable domain is DSGVTQTPKHLITATGQRVTLRCSPRSGDLSVYWYQQSLDQGLQFLIQYYNGEERAKGNILERFSAQQFPDLHSELNLSSLELGDSALYFCASSVGPDRKDYEQYFGPGTRLTVT.

This clone occurred many times. The genes are TRBV7-9 and TRBJ2-7; 8 nucleotides align to TRBD1. This CDR3 comprises 14 residues. Germline-derived CDR1 and CDR2 are SEHNR and FQNEAQ (reference sequence). After removal of 2 bases from V and 3 bases from J, the junction contained 3 bases not matched to a gene. CDR3 bases: TGTGCCAGCAGCTTAACGGACAGGGACTACGAGCAGTACTTC. Translating it yields CASSLTDRDYEQYF.

The table lists this clone with many counts. The chain carries TRBV7-9 and TRBJ1-1; TRBD1 matches 8 bases. The CDR3 has 14 amino acids. Germline values: CDR1 SEHNR, CDR2 FQNEAQ (reference sequence). V lost 3 bases, J lost 1 base, and 1 base stayed unmatched. This CDR3 is CASSFTGGNTEAFF. The CDR3 DNA sequence: TGTGCCAGCAGCTTCACAGGGGGGAACACTGAAGCTTTCTTT.

This clone was seen more than once but under ten times. The J gene is TRBJ2-5, the V gene TRBV5-1, with D possibly being TRBD2 (6 bases). V was pared by 0 bases and J by 2 bases, with 14 bases between. This CDR3 is built from 16 residues. Germline values: CDR1 SGHRS, CDR2 YFSETQ. CDR3 nucleotides: TGCGCCAGCAGCTTGGATGGGCGGGGACCTCAAGAGACCCAGTACTTC. Translation gives CASSLDGRGPQETQYF.

This clone was observed at least ten times. The CDR3 DNA reads TGTGCCAGCAGCCCTGGACAGGGGTACTCCTACAATGAGCAGTTCTTC. As protein: CASSPGQGYSYNEQFF. The chain recombines TRBV11-3 with TRBJ2-1; 9 bases line up with TRBD1. V dropped 5 bases and J dropped 0; count of bases not matched to a gene: 5. CDR3 length: 16 residues. CDR1 and CDR2 (germline): SGHNT, YENEEA.

This clone was detected many times. The chain joins TRBV7-9 to TRBJ1-5; 8 bases match TRBD1. Germline values: CDR1 SEHNR, CDR2 FQNEAQ (reference sequence). The V and J ends lost 3 bases and 0 bases, in that order; junction bases with no gene match: 10. CDR3 length equals 18 residues. The CDR3 nucleotides are TGTGCCAGCAGCTTCTCCGGGACAGGTCCACATAGCAATCAGCCCCAGCATTTT. Translating gives CASSFSGTGPHSNQPQHF.

This clone was found many times. The chain uses TRBV6-4 and TRBJ2-2; 8 bases line up with TRBD1. The CDR3 sequence is 17 residues long. Germline values: CDR1 MRHNA, CDR2 SNTAGT. The V segment lost 6 bases and the J segment 0 bases; nucleotides outside the gene matches: 9. The CDR3 loop reads CASSRFGTGSNTGELFF. The CDR3 bases are TGTGCCAGCAGCCGCTTTGGGACAGGCTCGAACACCGGGGAGCTGTTTTTT.

This clone was seen ten or more times. The chain has TRBV24-1 and TRBJ2-3, with D tentatively TRBD1 (6 bases). Germline CDR1 KGHDR, CDR2 SFDVKD. V dropped 5 bases and J dropped 2 bases, with 13 bases sitting between them. The CDR3 runs to 15 residues. CDR3 sequence reads: CATSVPGVPTDTQYF. CDR3 coding DNA: TGTGCCACCAGTGTCCCAGGGGTACCCACAGATACGCAGTATTTT.

The chain carries TRBV7-2 and TRBJ1-5, with a weak D call TRBD1 (6 bases). Germline CDR1 reads SGHTA; CDR2 reads FQGNSA. Trimming stripped 3 bases from V and 3 bases from J, with 12 bases between. This CDR3 is 15 amino acids long. In nucleotides, the CDR3 is TGTGCCAGCAGCTTTATGGGGGCGAACAATCAGCCCCAGCATTTT. This translates into CASSFMGANNQPQHF.

This clone was counted many times. The V gene is TRBV6-5, the J gene TRBJ1-6, with D hard to call. CDR3 size: 13 residues. The V gene's germline CDR1 is MNHEY and CDR2 SVGAGI. Deletions cut 10 bases from V and 6 bases from J, with 13 bases between. CDR3 amino acids: CAIAGRVNSPLHF. In nucleotides, the CDR3 is TGTGCCATCGCGGGAAGGGTTAATTCACCCCTCCACTTT.

This clone was detected many times. The chain recombines TRBV9 with TRBJ2-3; a weak D match, TRBD1 (5 bases). CDR1 is SGDLS and CDR2 is YYNGEE in the germline V gene. The CDR3 consists of 15 residues. With 4 bases removed from V and 0 bases from J, the gap between germline ends came to 12 bases. Here the CDR3 DNA reads TGTGCCAGCAGCCCGCAGACAGCTAGCACAGATACGCAGTATTTT. This codes for CASSPQTASTDTQYF. The full variable domain, with the rest looked up from reference TRBV9 and TRBJ2-3, is DSGVTQTPKHLITATGQRVTLRCSPRSGDLSVYWYQQSLDQGLQFLIQYYNGEERAKGNILERFSAQQFPDLHSELNLSSLELGDSALYFCASSPQTASTDTQYFGPGTRLTVL.

This clone was recorded a few times. J is TRBJ2-3 and V is TRBV12-3 or TRBV12-4; maybe TRBD2 (5 bases). Trimming took 3 bases from V and 4 from J, leaving 17 bases between them. This CDR3 contains 16 residues. CDR3 sequence: CASSFRTPPRPDTQYF. DNA of the CDR3: TGTGCCAGCAGTTTCCGGACTCCTCCTAGACCAGATACGCAGTATTTT.

This clone came up a few times. The chain employs TRBV7-9 and TRBJ2-5; 11 bases line up with TRBD2. CDR1 is SEHNR, CDR2 FQNEAQ, per germline (reference sequence). Trimming cost V 3 bases and J 0 bases; bases outside gene matches: 6. The CDR3 is 17 amino acids. CDR3 loop: CASSFGLGLADQETQYF. CDR3 nucleotides: TGTGCCAGCAGCTTCGGCCTGGGACTAGCGGACCAAGAGACCCAGTACTTC.

This clone was seen many times. The rearrangement joins TRBV5-1 to TRBJ1-1; D is unresolved. Trimming stripped 0 bases from V and 3 bases from J, with 9 bases between. The CDR3 extends over 14 amino acids. Per germline, CDR1 SGHRS and CDR2 YFSETQ. CDR3 sequence reads: CASSLGSRDTEAFF. CDR3 bases: TGCGCCAGCAGCTTGGGGAGTAGGGACACTGAAGCTTTCTTT. The whole variable domain, remainder taken from reference TRBV5-1 and TRBJ1-1, is KAGVTQTPRYLIKTRGQQVTLSCSPISGHRSVSWYQQTPGQGLQFLFEYFSETQRNKGNFPGRFSGRQFSNSRSEMNVSTLELGDSALYLCASSLGSRDTEAFFGQGTRLTVV.

The chain's CDR3 is CASSLWGQGANQPQHF. CDR3 bases: TGTGCCAGCAGCTTATGGGGGCAGGGCGCAAATCAGCCCCAGCATTTT. V is TRBV7-2 and J is TRBJ1-5, with a weak D call TRBD1 (6 bases). The CDR3 is 16 amino acids. Germline V gene lookup returns CDR1 SGHTA and CDR2 FQGNSA. V dropped 2 bases and J dropped 4 bases, with 15 bases sitting between them.

This clone was observed many times. The chain uses TRBV2 and TRBJ1-6; D is unresolved. The germline CDR1 and CDR2 sequences are SNHLY and FYNNEI. This CDR3 spans 14 amino acids. V was shortened by 6 bases and J by 5 bases, with 11 bases between the two germline ends. The DNA of the CDR3 is TGTGCCAGCAGGGCGAGGGTGGATAATTCACCCCTCCACTTT. Translation gives CASRARVDNSPLHF.

This clone came up many times. The rearrangement links TRBV6-1 to TRBJ1-3; weak D call: TRBD1 (6 bases). Trimming took off 4 bases at V and 0 bases at J, with 10 bases between the two ends. The germline CDR1 and CDR2 sequences are MNHNS and SASEGT. CDR3 size: 15 residues. CDR3 sequence reads: CASSAQGVSGNTIYF. The CDR3, as DNA: TGTGCCAGCAGTGCACAGGGAGTCTCTGGAAACACCATATATTTT.

This clone was counted many times. This rearrangement joins TRBV2 to TRBJ2-1; D might be TRBD2 (7 bases). Trimming removed 6 bases at V and 5 bases at J, with 20 bases between. CDR3 length: 16 residues. The germline CDR1 and CDR2 sequences are SNHLY and FYNNEI. The CDR3 here is CASSRAIGGVDNEQFF. The CDR3 DNA reads as TGTGCCAGCAGCCGGGCTATAGGGGGGGTGGACAATGAGCAGTTCTTC.

This clone has ten or more counts. CDR3 amino acids: CASSLPGRGQNTEAFF. DNA of the CDR3: TGTGCCAGCAGCTTGCCAGGAAGGGGCCAGAACACTGAAGCTTTCTTT. J is TRBJ1-1 and V is TRBV5-6, with D maybe TRBD1 (5 bases). V gave up 1 base and J gave up 1 base, with 14 bases separating them. The germline V gene has CDR1 SGHDT and CDR2 YYEEEE. The CDR3 runs to 16 residues.